This T cell receptor (beta chain) stems from a study of T cell clones after liver transplantation. Assay used: immunoSEQ multiplex PCR; TCRdb lists only in-frame clones, some missing. The table includes roughly 72,000 clones, approximately 80% detected once. In germline, CDR1 is SGHRS, CDR2 YFSETQ. This CDR3 is 15 amino acids long. The ends lost 3 bases at V and 7 bases at J; junction bases unmatched: 8. The gene calls are TRBV5-1 and TRBJ2-7; 12 nucleotides line up with TRBD2. This receptor was obtained from a human patient who received a liver transplant. The graft donor may have contributed some T cells. The material was CD4+ T cells from blood, obtained less than 50 months after liver transplant. CDR3 nucleotide sequence: TGCGCCAGCAGCTCGCTAGCGGGAGGGCCGGGTGAGCAGTACTTC. It specifies CASSSLAGGPGEQYF.